This T cell receptor beta chain was sequenced during a study of monozygotic twins with inflammatory bowel disease. The germline CDR1 and CDR2 sequences are MNHEY and SVGAGI. The CDR3 loop spans 14 amino acids. TCRdb reprocessed the 5' RACE reads and keeps a single row for each CDR3 protein, giving no DNA. The sample has 150,000 to 200,000 distinct CDR3 sequences. What was sequenced was blood. This chain uses TRBV6-5 with TRBJ1-5. This sequence was found in a human donor with ulcerative colitis or Crohn's disease, or a healthy co-twin of an affected twin (not recorded which). The CDR3 is CASSIQGNNQPQHF.